Sequencing of this T cell receptor beta chain was carried out in a study of OX40 agonist ivuxolimab in advanced cancers. Trimming cost V 6 bases and J 2 bases, with 13 bases left between them. The germline gives CDR1 SQVTM, CDR2 ANQGSEA. The CDR3 runs to 13 residues. The table came from immunoSEQ multiplex PCR; TCRdb's copy has only in-frame clones and leaves some out. The sample yields 55,000 or so clones, 86% seen once. The clonotype originates from an adult with an advanced solid tumor such as melanoma, head and neck, liver or kidney cancer. Source: CD4+ or CD8+ T cells sorted from blood, taken in a trial of the OX40 agonist ivuxolimab. The chain couples TRBV29-1 to TRBJ1-2, with TRBD1 as a possible D gene (5 bases). This CDR3 is CSVAGKGNYGYTF. The CDR3 DNA is TGCAGCGTAGCGGGGAAGGGGAACTATGGCTACACCTTC.